This passage covers 10 T cell receptor beta chains from one sample sequenced in a study of blood T cell repertoires in COVID-19. Assay used: immunoSEQ multiplex PCR; TCRdb lists only in-frame clones, some missing. The data show 90,000 to 120,000 clones, roughly nine tenths seen once. The source material was peripheral blood. The receptors originated from a man aged 55 to 70 with acute or convalescent COVID-19.

The rearrangement joins TRBV7-2 to TRBJ2-1; the match to TRBD2 covers 8 bases. With V trimmed by 8 bases and J by 4 bases, 7 bases remained unmatched. This CDR3 is built from 14 residues. Germline CDR1 reads SGHTA; CDR2 reads FQGNSA. The CDR3 DNA follows: TGTGCCAGCCGGATTAGCGGGGCTTACAATGAGCAGTTCTTC. Protein: CASRISGAYNEQFF.

This chain connects TRBV19 to TRBJ1-1; tentative D call: TRBD1 (5 bases). In germline, CDR1 is LNHDA, CDR2 SQIVND (reference sequence). V was shortened by 10 bases and J by 4 bases, with 10 bases between the two germline ends. The CDR3 has 11 residues. The chain's CDR3 is CATRGATEAFF. As DNA, the CDR3 is TGTGCCACCCGCGGGGCCACTGAAGCTTTCTTT.

The chain is built from TRBV7-8 and TRBJ1-5; 8 nucleotides align to TRBD1. V shed 5 bases, J shed 7 bases, and the junction held 4 bases outside the gene matches. The CDR3 sequence is 13 residues long. Germline lookup yields CDR1 SGHVS and CDR2 FQNEAQ. CDR3 loop: CASSPDRDQPQHF. The CDR3 bases are TGTGCCAGCAGCCCGGACAGGGACCAGCCCCAGCATTTT.

This chain uses TRBV28 with TRBJ1-5; 8 positions agree with TRBD1. Germline V gene sequence: CDR1 MDHEN, CDR2 SYDVKM. CDR3 length: 15 amino acids. V shed 6 bases, J shed 3 bases, and the junction held 7 bases outside the gene matches. CDR3 nucleotides: TGTGCCAGCAGGCCTGAGACAGGGGCCAATCAGCCCCAGCATTTT. Translating gives CASRPETGANQPQHF.

The rearrangement joins TRBV2 to TRBJ1-1; no clear D. The CDR3 covers 13 residues. V was shortened by 5 bases and J by 5 bases, with 12 bases between the two germline ends. Per germline, CDR1 SNHLY and CDR2 FYNNEI. CDR3 in amino acids: CASSLGQETEAFF. CDR3 coding DNA: TGTGCCAGCAGTCTTGGCCAGGAAACTGAAGCTTTCTTT.

Worth noting for this clone: Relative to the germline gene, one junction end is altered; a read error may explain this. The J gene is TRBJ2-6, the V gene TRBV12-5, with 9 bases identical to TRBD1. In germline, CDR1 is LGHNT, CDR2 FRNRAP. CDR3 length: 17 amino acids. CDR3 nucleotides: TGTGCTAGTGGTTTGATCCTACAGGGGGCTGGGGCCAACGTCCCGACTTTC. This translates into CASGLILQGAGANVPTF.

The chain combines TRBV11-2 with TRBJ2-1; 10 bases are shared with TRBD2. Germline CDR1 SGHAT, CDR2 FQNNGV. The V segment lost 0 bases and the J segment 9 bases; nucleotides outside the gene matches: 2. This CDR3 has 14 residues. The CDR3 nucleotides read TGTGCCAGCAGCTTAGAAAGCGGGAGGGGTGAGCAGTTCTTC. Encoded protein: CASSLESGRGEQFF.

This clone was recorded once. The rearrangement links TRBV19 to TRBJ1-2, with TRBD1 identical over 7 bases. From germline, CDR1 is LNHDA and CDR2 SQIVND (reference sequence). The CDR3 extends over 17 amino acids. V was clipped by 4 bases and J by 3 bases; unmatched bases: 14. CDR3 sequence reads: CASSNIGRGSSDYGYTF. DNA for the CDR3: TGTGCCAGTAGTAATATCGGCAGGGGGTCGTCCGACTATGGCTACACCTTC.

V is TRBV5-1 and J is TRBJ1-2; a possible D gene is TRBD1 (5 bases). There are 15 residues in the CDR3. Germline CDR1 is SGHRS and CDR2 is YFSETQ. V was cut by 0 bases and J by 0 bases, with 9 bases left in between. This CDR3 is CASSLVGQTNYGYTF. The CDR3 region has the DNA TGCGCCAGCAGCTTGGTGGGGCAGACTAACTATGGCTACACCTTC.

The rearrangement uses TRBV15 and TRBJ2-7; D is unclear. In germline, CDR1 is LNHNV, CDR2 YYDKDF (reference sequence). The CDR3 length is 13 residues. V was cut by 5 bases and J by 4 bases, with 12 bases left in between. CDR3 amino acids: CATSPGLNYEQYV. As DNA, the CDR3 is TGTGCCACCAGCCCCGGGTTAAATTACGAGCAGTACGTC.